This T cell receptor beta chain was captured by sequencing in a study of technical replicates of blood from a handful of donors. Measured with immunoSEQ multiplex PCR; TCRdb has only the in-frame clones, and not every one. The sample consists of fewer than 95,000 clones, 91% of them appearing once. Sequencing used T cells isolated from PBMCs. This sequence originates from a human donor in good health.

CDR3 region: CASSPYSGTDTQYF. The CDR3 coding sequence is TGTGCCAGCAGTCCCTATAGCGGCACAGATACGCAGTATTTT. The chain recombines TRBV6-5 with TRBJ2-3, with D possibly being TRBD2 (5 bases). Trimming pared 5 bases from V and 1 base from J, leaving 10 bases between. CDR1 MNHEY and CDR2 SVGAGI come from the germline V gene. CDR3 length equals 14 residues.